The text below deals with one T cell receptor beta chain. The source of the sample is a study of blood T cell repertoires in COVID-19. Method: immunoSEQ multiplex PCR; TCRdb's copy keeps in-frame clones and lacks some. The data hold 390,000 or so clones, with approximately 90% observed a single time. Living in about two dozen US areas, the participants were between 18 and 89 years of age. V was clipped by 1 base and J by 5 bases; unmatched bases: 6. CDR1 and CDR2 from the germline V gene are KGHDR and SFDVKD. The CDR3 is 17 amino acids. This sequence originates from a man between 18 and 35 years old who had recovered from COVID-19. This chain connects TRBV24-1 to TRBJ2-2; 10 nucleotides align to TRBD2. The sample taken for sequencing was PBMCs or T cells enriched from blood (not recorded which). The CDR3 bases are TGTGCCACCAGTGATTTCTCAGCGGGAGGGGGGACCGGGGAGCTGTTTTTT. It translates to CATSDFSAGGGTGELFF.